The next 30 T cell receptor beta chains were all read from a single sample in a study of patients and donors after allogeneic stem cell transplantation. MiXCR was run by TCRdb on the RT-PCR reads, yielding one entry per CDR3 protein. The sample lists about a million distinct CDR3 sequences, over 15% occurring once. Sequenced: blood, either unsorted or a sorted T cell fraction (not recorded which). Receptors were obtained from a human donor who was either an allogeneic HSCT recipient or a stem cell or donor lymphocyte infusion donor (not recorded which). It is not recorded whose cells these are; they may come from a transplant donor.

This clonotype was seen ten or more times. This chain links TRBV4-2 with TRBJ2-2, with D uncertain. The CDR3 has 12 residues. Germline CDR1 LGHNA, CDR2 YNFKEQ. Trimming took off 1 base at V and 6 bases at J, with 3 bases between the two ends. CDR3 coding DNA: TGTGCCAGCAGCCAAGTTCCCGGGGAGCTGTTTTTT. It encodes CASSQVPGELFF.

V gene TRBV20-1 combines with J gene TRBJ2-3; weak D call: TRBD2 (6 bases). The CDR3 runs 10 residues. CDR1 and CDR2 (germline): DFQATT, SNEGSKA (reference sequence). The DNA for the CDR3 is TGCAGAGCGGGCCAGAACCCGCAGTATTTT. Translating it yields CRAGQNPQYF.

The chain has TRBV29-1 and TRBJ2-1; D not resolved. The CDR3 spans 14 residues. V lost 3 bases to trimming and J lost 5 bases, with 14 bases between them. Germline V gene lookup returns CDR1 SQVTM and CDR2 ANQGSEA. This chain's CDR3 is CSVDPQAVDNEQFF. The CDR3, as DNA: TGCAGCGTTGACCCTCAGGCCGTTGACAATGAGCAGTTCTTC.

V usage is TRBV28 and J usage is TRBJ2-1, with 10 bases that match TRBD1. This CDR3 spans 18 amino acids. Trimming removed 4 bases from V and 6 bases from J; junction bases left unmatched: 15. The V gene's germline CDR1 is MDHEN and CDR2 SYDVKM. CDR3: CASSSPTGGPVGVNEQFF. The DNA for the CDR3 is TGTGCCAGCAGTTCGCCGACAGGGGGCCCGGTTGGGGTCAATGAGCAGTTCTTC.

The chain couples TRBV4-1 to TRBJ1-2, with D uncertain. CDR1 and CDR2 from the germline V gene are MGHRA and YSYEKL. This CDR3 region has 16 residues. The V and J ends lost 0 bases and 0 bases respectively, with 11 bases between them. CDR3 amino acids: CASSQEGSGANYGYTF. The CDR3 coding sequence is TGCGCCAGCAGCCAAGAGGGCTCGGGAGCTAACTATGGCTACACCTTC.

A few counts support this clonotype. This chain links TRBV20-1 with TRBJ2-6, with 9 bases lining up with TRBD1. Per the germline V gene, CDR1 is DFQATT and CDR2 is SNEGSKA (reference sequence). After removal of 5 bases from V and 4 bases from J, the junction contained 15 bases not matched to a gene. This CDR3 has 18 residues. The CDR3 DNA follows: TGCAGTGCTTTTAACCCCCGGGACAGGGAATCCGGGGCCAACGTCCTGACTTTC. Amino acid sequence: CSAFNPRDRESGANVLTF.

This sequence joins TRBV7-9 and TRBJ1-6, with no clear D. The germline gives CDR1 SEHNR, CDR2 FQNEAQ (reference sequence). The CDR3 consists of 14 residues. The V end lost 4 bases, the J end lost 8 bases, and 12 bases lay between the germline ends. The CDR3 reads CASSSPRSYSPLHF. The CDR3 coding sequence is TGTGCCAGCAGCTCTCCGCGTTCCTATTCACCCCTCCACTTT.

The rearrangement joins TRBV19 to TRBJ1-5, with D unresolved. The CDR3 spans 15 residues. Between the trimmed V and J ends, which lost 7 bases and 4 bases, there was a span of 17 bases. CDR1 is LNHDA, CDR2 SQIVND, per germline (reference sequence). DNA of the CDR3: TGTGCCAGTACCCCCCACTTAGGAGAAAATCAGCCCCAGCATTTT. The encoded protein is CASTPHLGENQPQHF.

This chain uses TRBV9 with TRBJ2-5, with TRBD1 matching 8 bases. This CDR3 comprises 18 residues. V was clipped by 0 bases and J by 3 bases; unmatched bases: 13. Germline values: CDR1 SGDLS, CDR2 YYNGEE. CDR3 in DNA: TGTGCCAGCAGCGTAGCCCCATCGGACAGGGCCGGAGAAGAGACCCAGTACTTC. Amino acids: CASSVAPSDRAGEETQYF.

This clonotype was counted a few times. The chain links TRBV5-1 to TRBJ1-1; TRBD1 matches at 11 bases. The CDR3 contains 16 residues. With 4 bases clipped from V and 0 bases from J, the junction kept 5 bases outside the gene matches. CDR1 and CDR2 (germline): SGHRS, YFSETQ. CDR3 bases: TGCGCCAGCAGCGAGGACAGGGGGCACGTGAACACTGAAGCTTTCTTT. Translated, it gives CASSEDRGHVNTEAFF. The whole variable domain, remainder taken from reference TRBV5-1 and TRBJ1-1, is KAGVTQTPRYLIKTRGQQVTLSCSPISGHRSVSWYQQTPGQGLQFLFEYFSETQRNKGNFPGRFSGRQFSNSRSEMNVSTLELGDSALYLCASSEDRGHVNTEAFFGQGTRLTVV.

This clonotype came up many times. The chain's CDR3 is CSVVGSRNEKLFF. CDR3 DNA sequence: TGCAGCGTTGTCGGGAGCAGGAATGAAAAACTGTTTTTT. The rearrangement uses TRBV29-1 and TRBJ1-4; D uncertain. Germline V CDR1 and CDR2: SQVTM, ANQGSEA. Trimming pared 4 bases from V and 5 bases from J, leaving 11 bases between. This CDR3 spans 13 amino acids.

This clonotype was seen many times. The CDR3 protein is CASSWTVQETQYF. The CDR3 DNA is TGCGCCAGCAGCTGGACAGTTCAAGAGACCCAGTACTTC. The rearrangement links TRBV5-1 to TRBJ2-5; tentative D call: TRBD1 (6 bases). Germline CDR1 and CDR2: SGHRS and YFSETQ. The CDR3 sequence is 13 residues long. Deletions cut 3 bases from V and 2 bases from J, with 8 bases between. Full variable domain (missing parts from reference TRBV5-1 and TRBJ2-5): KAGVTQTPRYLIKTRGQQVTLSCSPISGHRSVSWYQQTPGQGLQFLFEYFSETQRNKGNFPGRFSGRQFSNSRSEMNVSTLELGDSALYLCASSWTVQETQYFGPGTRLLVL.

The V and J genes are TRBV4-2 and TRBJ2-2; TRBD1 matches 7 bases. Germline V gene data show CDR1 as LGHNA and CDR2 as YNFKEQ. V lost 3 bases and J lost 9; bases outside the gene matches: 10. This CDR3 is built from 15 residues. CDR3 in amino acids: CASSQEDRAQWELFF. The CDR3 nucleotides are TGTGCCAGCAGCCAGGAAGACAGGGCACAGTGGGAGCTGTTTTTT.

This clonotype was counted between two and nine times. The chain uses TRBV5-5 and TRBJ1-2; weak D call: TRBD1 (5 bases). The V end was cut by 6 bases, the J end by 7 bases, with 10 bases between. The CDR3 contains 11 residues. The germline gives CDR1 SGHKS, CDR2 YYEKEE (reference sequence). The CDR3, as DNA: TGTGCCAGCATCTGGGGGTCTGGCTACACCTTC. Translation: CASIWGSGYTF.

This clonotype has a handful of counts. The V gene is TRBV3-1, the J gene TRBJ2-3; the D is unclear. The CDR3 covers 15 residues. V was shortened by 3 bases and J by 0 bases, with 10 bases between the two germline ends. Germline CDR1 is LGHDT and CDR2 is YNNKEL (reference sequence). CDR3 residues: CASSHGKTSTDTQYF. The CDR3 DNA follows: TGTGCCAGCAGCCATGGGAAAACTAGCACAGATACGCAGTATTTT.

V gene TRBV5-1 combines with J gene TRBJ1-1, with D perhaps TRBD1 (5 bases). Per the germline V gene, CDR1 is SGHRS and CDR2 is YFSETQ. V gave up 4 bases and J gave up 8 bases, with 15 bases separating them. The CDR3 covers 13 residues. As DNA, the CDR3 is TGCGCCAGCAGCCAAATGGGACCGCTAGAAGCTTTCTTT. Encoded protein: CASSQMGPLEAFF.

At least ten counts were recorded for this clonotype. The chain has TRBV29-1 and TRBJ2-6, with D perhaps matching TRBD1 (6 bases). Germline V gene data show CDR1 as SQVTM and CDR2 as ANQGSEA. V dropped 0 bases and J dropped 2 bases, with 8 bases sitting between them. The CDR3 contains 15 residues. The DNA of the CDR3 is TGCAGCGTTGAAGACGCAGGGGCTGGGGCCAACGTCCTGACTTTC. Residues: CSVEDAGAGANVLTF.

The chain recombines TRBV11-2 with TRBJ2-1; D uncertain. V lost 0 bases to trimming and J lost 7 bases, with 10 bases between them. The CDR3 covers 14 residues. CDR1 and CDR2 (germline): SGHAT, FQNNGV. The DNA of the CDR3 is TGTGCCAGCAGCTTAGATTCCAAAGGTAATGAGCAGTTCTTC. Amino acids: CASSLDSKGNEQFF. The full variable domain, its missing parts supplied by reference TRBV11-2 and TRBJ2-1, is EAGVAQSPRYKIIEKRQSVAFWCNPISGHATLYWYQQILGQGPKLLIQFQNNGVVDDSQLPKDRFSAERLKGVDSTLKIQPAKLEDSAVYLCASSLDSKGNEQFFGPGTRLTVL.

This clonotype was observed many times. The rearrangement links TRBV5-1 to TRBJ2-3; no reliable D call. Germline lookup yields CDR1 SGHRS and CDR2 YFSETQ. Deletions cut 4 bases from V and 4 bases from J, with 13 bases between. There are 14 residues in the CDR3. CDR3 sequence (DNA): TGCGCCAGCAGCCAGCCTTCACTTTCAGATACGCAGTATTTT. The encoded protein is CASSQPSLSDTQYF.

The genes are TRBV24-1 and TRBJ2-1, with TRBD2 matching over 11 bases. Germline CDR1 and CDR2: KGHDR and SFDVKD. The junction had 7 bases not matched to a gene; V was cut back by 3 bases and J by 4 bases. This CDR3 comprises 17 residues. CDR3 DNA: TGTGCCACCAGTGATCGACCCGGGACTAGCGGATACAATGAGCAGTTCTTC. Protein: CATSDRPGTSGYNEQFF.

CDR3: CSAALGGELFF. The CDR3 DNA reads TGCAGTGCCGCCCTTGGAGGGGAGCTGTTTTTT. The gene calls are TRBV20-1 and TRBJ2-2; D gene ambiguous. This CDR3 has 11 residues. V gave up 6 bases and J gave up 8 bases, with 10 bases separating them. Germline V gene sequence: CDR1 DFQATT, CDR2 SNEGSKA (reference sequence).

In its sample, this clonotype was seen many times. The rearrangement links TRBV5-6 to TRBJ1-2; D is unclear. Germline CDR1 reads SGHDT; CDR2 reads YYEEEE. This CDR3 has 14 amino acids. V was shortened by 3 bases and J by 1 base, with 10 bases between the two germline ends. The CDR3 loop reads CASSSLHYNYGYTF. The CDR3 region has the DNA TGTGCCAGCAGCTCCTTACACTATAACTATGGCTACACCTTC.

This sequence joins TRBV15 and TRBJ2-3; 11 nucleotides align to TRBD2. The CDR3 is made up of 16 amino acids. Trimming cost V 6 bases and J 0 bases; bases outside gene matches: 5. Germline-derived CDR1 and CDR2 are LNHNV and YYDKDF (reference sequence). CDR3 coding DNA: TGTGCCACCAGGGGACTAGCGGCTTCTAGCACAGATACGCAGTATTTT. It translates to CATRGLAASSTDTQYF.

The chain joins TRBV2 to TRBJ1-1; TRBD1 aligns across 8 bases. There are 14 residues in the CDR3. V dropped 10 bases and J dropped 4; count of bases not matched to a gene: 11. CDR1 and CDR2 from the germline V gene are SNHLY and FYNNEI. CDR3 bases: TGTGCCAACACGCTACAGGGGGGAGGCACTGAAGCTTTCTTT. Its translation is CANTLQGGGTEAFF. Variable domain in full (rest from reference TRBV2 and TRBJ1-1): EPEVTQTPSHQVTQMGQEVILRCVPISNHLYFYWYRQILGQKVEFLVSFYNNEISEKSEIFDDQFSVERPDGSNFTLKIRSTKLEDSAMYFCANTLQGGGTEAFFGQGTRLTVV.

The chain recombines TRBV12-3 or TRBV12-4 with TRBJ2-3; 7 bases align to TRBD2. The junction had 7 bases not matched to a gene; V was cut back by 3 bases and J by 4 bases. This CDR3 is built from 15 residues. The CDR3 region has the DNA TGTGCCAGCAGTTTGTGGGCGGGAGTTTCAGATACGCAGTATTTT. As protein: CASSLWAGVSDTQYF.

This chain joins TRBV12-3 or TRBV12-4 and TRBJ2-3, with 11 bases fitting TRBD2. This CDR3 is 14 amino acids long. The trim removed 10 bases at V and 3 bases at J, leaving 6 bases unmatched. CDR3 in amino acids: CATVSGGATDTQYF. The CDR3 bases are TGTGCCACCGTTAGCGGGGGGGCGACAGATACGCAGTATTTT.

This rearrangement joins TRBV2 to TRBJ2-7; 7 nucleotides align to TRBD2. CDR3 length: 12 amino acids. CDR1 and CDR2 (germline): SNHLY, FYNNEI. J lost 4 bases, V lost 4 bases, and 1 base had no gene match. This CDR3 is CASSVGGYEQYF. CDR3 nucleotides: TGTGCCAGCAGTGTGGGGGGGTACGAGCAGTACTTC.

This clonotype was counted a few times. The chain employs TRBV29-1 and TRBJ2-2; 7 bases agree with TRBD2. Trimming removed 0 bases from V and 2 bases from J; junction bases left unmatched: 3. CDR1 and CDR2 (germline): SQVTM, ANQGSEA. The CDR3 extends over 15 amino acids. The CDR3 nucleotides read TGCAGCGTTGAAGATTCGGGACTAAACACCGGGGAGCTGTTTTTT. Encoded protein: CSVEDSGLNTGELFF.

This clonotype has only a few counts. The J gene is TRBJ2-1, the V gene TRBV20-1, with D tentatively TRBD2 (6 bases). CDR3 length: 11 residues. V lost 6 bases to trimming and J lost 9 bases, with 12 bases between them. The germline CDR1 and CDR2 sequences are DFQATT and SNEGSKA (reference sequence). The CDR3 loop is CSATRTGEQFF. The CDR3 coding sequence is TGCAGTGCGACTAGAACCGGTGAGCAGTTCTTC.

The table lists this clonotype with a few counts. V is TRBV29-1 and J is TRBJ2-3, with TRBD2 identical over 9 bases. This CDR3 is 15 amino acids long. The ends lost 7 bases at V and 3 bases at J; junction bases unmatched: 11. Germline V gene data show CDR1 as SQVTM and CDR2 as ANQGSEA. The CDR3 DNA reads as TGCAGCGCCCTGCGCGGTAGCGGGAGAACAGATACGCAGTATTTT. Translated, it gives CSALRGSGRTDTQYF.